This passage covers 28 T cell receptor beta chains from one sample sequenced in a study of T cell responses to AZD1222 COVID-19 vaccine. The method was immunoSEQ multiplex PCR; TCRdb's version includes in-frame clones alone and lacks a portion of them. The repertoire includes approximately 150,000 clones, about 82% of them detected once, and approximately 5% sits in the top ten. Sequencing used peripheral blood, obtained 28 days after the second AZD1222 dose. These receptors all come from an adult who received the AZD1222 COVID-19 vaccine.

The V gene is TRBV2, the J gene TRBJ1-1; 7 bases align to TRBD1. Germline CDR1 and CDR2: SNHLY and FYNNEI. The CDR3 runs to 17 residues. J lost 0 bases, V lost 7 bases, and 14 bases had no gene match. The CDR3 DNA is TGTGCCAGCATTATGCTCGGGGACAGCCAAATGAACACTGAAGCTTTCTTT. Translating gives CASIMLGDSQMNTEAFF. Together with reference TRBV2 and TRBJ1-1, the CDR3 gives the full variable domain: EPEVTQTPSHQVTQMGQEVILRCVPISNHLYFYWYRQILGQKVEFLVSFYNNEISEKSEIFDDQFSVERPDGSNFTLKIRSTKLEDSAMYFCASIMLGDSQMNTEAFFGQGTRLTVV.

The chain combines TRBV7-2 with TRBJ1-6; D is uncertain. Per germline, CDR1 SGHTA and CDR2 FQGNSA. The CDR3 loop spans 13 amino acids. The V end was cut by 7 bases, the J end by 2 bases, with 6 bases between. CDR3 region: CASTSPYNSPLHF. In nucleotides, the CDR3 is TGTGCCAGCACCTCCCCCTATAATTCACCCCTCCACTTT.

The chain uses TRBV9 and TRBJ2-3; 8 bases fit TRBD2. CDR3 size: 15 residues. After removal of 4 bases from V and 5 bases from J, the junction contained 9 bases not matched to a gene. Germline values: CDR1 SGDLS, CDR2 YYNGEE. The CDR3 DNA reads TGTGCCAGCAGCAGATCCCGGGGGGGCATAGATACGCAGTATTTT. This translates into CASSRSRGGIDTQYF.

The CDR3 DNA follows: TGTGCCAGCAGCGAGAGTGGGGGAGGTGGCTACACCTTC. The encoded protein is CASSESGGGGYTF. The V call is TRBV28, the J call TRBJ1-2, with D possibly being TRBD1 (5 bases). The V and J ends lost 6 bases and 7 bases respectively, with 15 bases between them. This CDR3 is built from 13 residues. CDR1 is MDHEN, CDR2 SYDVKM, per germline.

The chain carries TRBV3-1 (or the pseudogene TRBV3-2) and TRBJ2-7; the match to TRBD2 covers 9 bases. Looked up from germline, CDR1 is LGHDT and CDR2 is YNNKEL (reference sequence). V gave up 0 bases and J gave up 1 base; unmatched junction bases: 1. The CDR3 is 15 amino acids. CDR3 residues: CASSQETSGSYEQYF. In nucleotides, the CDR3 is TGTGCCAGCAGCCAAGAGACTAGCGGATCCTACGAGCAGTACTTC.

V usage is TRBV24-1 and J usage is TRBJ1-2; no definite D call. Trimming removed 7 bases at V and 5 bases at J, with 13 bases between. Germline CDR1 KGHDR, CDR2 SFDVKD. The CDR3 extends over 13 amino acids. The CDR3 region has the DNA TGTGCCACCAGCGACGGGTCCCAGTATGGCTACACCTTC. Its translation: CATSDGSQYGYTF.

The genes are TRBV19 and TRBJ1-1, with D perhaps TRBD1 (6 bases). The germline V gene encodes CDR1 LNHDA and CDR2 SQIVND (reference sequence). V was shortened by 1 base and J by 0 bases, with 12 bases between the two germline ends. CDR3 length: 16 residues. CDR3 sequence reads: CASSIGTVYMNTEAFF. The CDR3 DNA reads TGTGCCAGTAGTATAGGGACAGTGTATATGAACACTGAAGCTTTCTTT.

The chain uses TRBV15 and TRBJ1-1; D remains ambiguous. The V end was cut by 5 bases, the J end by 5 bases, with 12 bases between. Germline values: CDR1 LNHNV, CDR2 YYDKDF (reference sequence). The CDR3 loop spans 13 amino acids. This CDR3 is CATSSQGNTEAFF. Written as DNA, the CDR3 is TGTGCCACCAGCTCCCAAGGAAATACTGAAGCTTTCTTT.

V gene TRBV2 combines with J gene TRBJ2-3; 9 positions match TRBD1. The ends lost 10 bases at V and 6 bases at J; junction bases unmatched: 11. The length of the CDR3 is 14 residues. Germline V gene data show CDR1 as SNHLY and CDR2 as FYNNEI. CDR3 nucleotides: TGTGCCAACCTCGAGGACAGGGGATTTGATACGCAGTATTTT. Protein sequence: CANLEDRGFDTQYF.

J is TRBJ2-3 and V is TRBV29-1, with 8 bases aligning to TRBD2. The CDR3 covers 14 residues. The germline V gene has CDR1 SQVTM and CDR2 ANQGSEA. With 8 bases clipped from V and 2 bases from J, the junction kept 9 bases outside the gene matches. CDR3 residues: CSTRTSLFTDTQYF. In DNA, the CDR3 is TGCAGCACTAGGACTAGCTTATTCACAGATACGCAGTATTTT.

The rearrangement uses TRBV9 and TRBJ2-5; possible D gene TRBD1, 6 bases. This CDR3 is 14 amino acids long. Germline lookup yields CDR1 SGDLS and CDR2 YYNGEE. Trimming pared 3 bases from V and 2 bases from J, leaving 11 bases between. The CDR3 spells CASSASGTQETQYF. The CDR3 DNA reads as TGTGCCAGCAGCGCCTCCGGGACACAAGAGACCCAGTACTTC.

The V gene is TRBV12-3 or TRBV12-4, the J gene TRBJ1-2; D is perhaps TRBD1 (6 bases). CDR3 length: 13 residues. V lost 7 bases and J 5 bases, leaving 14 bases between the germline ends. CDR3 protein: CASIPRGGYGYTF. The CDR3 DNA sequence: TGTGCCAGCATTCCCAGAGGGGGGTATGGCTACACCTTC.

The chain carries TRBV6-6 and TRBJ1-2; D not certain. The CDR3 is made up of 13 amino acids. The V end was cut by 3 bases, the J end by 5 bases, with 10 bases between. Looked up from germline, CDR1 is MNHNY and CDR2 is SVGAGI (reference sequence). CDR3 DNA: TGTGCCAGCAGTTATTCGGTAGGGTATGGCTACACCTTC. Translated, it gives CASSYSVGYGYTF.

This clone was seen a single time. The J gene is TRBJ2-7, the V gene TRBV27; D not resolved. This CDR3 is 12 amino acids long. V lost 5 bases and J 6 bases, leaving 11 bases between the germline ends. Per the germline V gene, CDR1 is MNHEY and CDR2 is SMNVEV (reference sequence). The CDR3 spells CASSLNGFEQYF. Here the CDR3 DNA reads TGTGCCAGCAGTCTTAACGGGTTCGAGCAGTACTTC.

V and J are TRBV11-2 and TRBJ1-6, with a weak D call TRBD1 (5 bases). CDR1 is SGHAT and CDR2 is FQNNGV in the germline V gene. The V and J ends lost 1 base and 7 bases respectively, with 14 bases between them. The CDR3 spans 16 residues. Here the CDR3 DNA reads TGTGCCAGCAGCTTAGTCCAGGGAGATAAGAATTCACCCCTCCACTTT. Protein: CASSLVQGDKNSPLHF. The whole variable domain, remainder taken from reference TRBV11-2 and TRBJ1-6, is EAGVAQSPRYKIIEKRQSVAFWCNPISGHATLYWYQQILGQGPKLLIQFQNNGVVDDSQLPKDRFSAERLKGVDSTLKIQPAKLEDSAVYLCASSLVQGDKNSPLHFGNGTRLTVT.

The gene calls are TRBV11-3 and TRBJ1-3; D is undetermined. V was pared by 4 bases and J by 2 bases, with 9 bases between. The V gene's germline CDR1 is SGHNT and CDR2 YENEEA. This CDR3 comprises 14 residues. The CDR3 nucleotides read TGTGCCAGCAGCTACTCCGGGACTGGAAACACCATATATTTT. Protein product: CASSYSGTGNTIYF. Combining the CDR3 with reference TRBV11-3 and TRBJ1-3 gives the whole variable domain EAGVVQSPRYKIIEKKQPVAFWCNPISGHNTLYWYLQNLGQGPELLIRYENEEAVDDSQLPKDRFSAERLKGVDSTLKIQPAELGDSAVYLCASSYSGTGNTIYFGEGSWLTVV.

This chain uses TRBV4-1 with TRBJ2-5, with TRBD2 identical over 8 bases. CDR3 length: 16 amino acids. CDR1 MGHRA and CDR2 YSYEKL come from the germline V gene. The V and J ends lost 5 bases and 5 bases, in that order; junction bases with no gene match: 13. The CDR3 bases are TGCGCCAGCAGCGAATGGACTAGCAAGGAGCTCGAGACCCAGTACTTC. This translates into CASSEWTSKELETQYF.

The CDR3 nucleotides read TGTGCCAGCAGCTTGGCCGTCGGAAAAGGCGGCGGGGAGCTGTTTTTT. Protein: CASSLAVGKGGGELFF. V and J are TRBV5-4 and TRBJ2-2; D ambiguous. V gave up 0 bases and J gave up 7 bases, with 16 bases separating them. The length of the CDR3 is 16 residues. The V gene's germline CDR1 is SGHNT and CDR2 YYREEE (reference sequence).

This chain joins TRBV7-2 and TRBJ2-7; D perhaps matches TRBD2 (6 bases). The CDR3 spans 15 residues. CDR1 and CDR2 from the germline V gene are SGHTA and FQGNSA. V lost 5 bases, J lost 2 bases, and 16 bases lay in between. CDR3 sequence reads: CASSLGGFGTYEQYF. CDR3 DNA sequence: TGTGCCAGCAGCCTGGGAGGATTTGGGACCTACGAGCAGTACTTC.

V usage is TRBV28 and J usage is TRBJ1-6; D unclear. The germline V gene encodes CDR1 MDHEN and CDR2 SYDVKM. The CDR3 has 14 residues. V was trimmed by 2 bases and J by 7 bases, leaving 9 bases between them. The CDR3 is CASSLPGGNSPLHF. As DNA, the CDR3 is TGTGCCAGCAGTTTACCGGGTGGAAATTCACCCCTCCACTTT.

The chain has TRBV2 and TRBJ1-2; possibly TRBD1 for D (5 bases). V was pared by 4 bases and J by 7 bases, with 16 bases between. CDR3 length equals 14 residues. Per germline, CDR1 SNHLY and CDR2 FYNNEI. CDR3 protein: CASSVVGEVGGYTF. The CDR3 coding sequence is TGTGCCAGCAGTGTCGTAGGGGAAGTGGGTGGCTACACCTTC.

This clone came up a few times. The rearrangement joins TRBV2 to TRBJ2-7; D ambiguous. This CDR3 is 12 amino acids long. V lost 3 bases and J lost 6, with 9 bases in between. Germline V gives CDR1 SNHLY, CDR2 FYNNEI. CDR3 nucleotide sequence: TGTGCCAGCAGTGACCCTCCGGGCGAGCAGTACTTC. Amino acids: CASSDPPGEQYF.

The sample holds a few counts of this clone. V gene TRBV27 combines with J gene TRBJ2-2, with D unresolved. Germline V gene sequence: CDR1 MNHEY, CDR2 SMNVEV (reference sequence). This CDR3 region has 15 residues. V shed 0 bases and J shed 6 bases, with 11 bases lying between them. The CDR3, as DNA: TGTGCCAGCAGTTTATCGTGGGCCCTGGCCGGGGAGCTGTTTTTT. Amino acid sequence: CASSLSWALAGELFF.

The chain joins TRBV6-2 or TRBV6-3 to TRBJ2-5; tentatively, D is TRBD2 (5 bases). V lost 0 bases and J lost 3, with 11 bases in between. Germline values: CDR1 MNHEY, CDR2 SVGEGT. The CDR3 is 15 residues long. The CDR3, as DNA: TGTGCCAGCAGTTACTCGATAAGAGGGAAAGAGACCCAGTACTTC. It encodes CASSYSIRGKETQYF.

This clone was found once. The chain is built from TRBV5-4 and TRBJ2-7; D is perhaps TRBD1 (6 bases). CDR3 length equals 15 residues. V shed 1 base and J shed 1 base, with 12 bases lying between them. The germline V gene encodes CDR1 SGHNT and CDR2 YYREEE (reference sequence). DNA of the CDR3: TGTGCCAGCAGCTTGTTTCAGGGGCGGTCCTACGAGCAGTACTTC. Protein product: CASSLFQGRSYEQYF.

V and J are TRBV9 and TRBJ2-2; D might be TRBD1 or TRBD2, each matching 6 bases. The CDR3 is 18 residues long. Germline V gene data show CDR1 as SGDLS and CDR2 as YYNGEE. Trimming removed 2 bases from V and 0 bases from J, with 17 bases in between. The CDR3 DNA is TGTGCCAGCAGCGTCGGCCCCCGGGGGCCGCCGAACACCGGGGAGCTGTTTTTT. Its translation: CASSVGPRGPPNTGELFF.

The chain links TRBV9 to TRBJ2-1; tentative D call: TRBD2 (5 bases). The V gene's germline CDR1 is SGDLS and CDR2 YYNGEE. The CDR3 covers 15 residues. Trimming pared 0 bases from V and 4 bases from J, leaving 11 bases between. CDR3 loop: CASSVVGSEYNEQFF. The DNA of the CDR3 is TGTGCCAGCAGCGTAGTTGGTAGCGAGTACAATGAGCAGTTCTTC.

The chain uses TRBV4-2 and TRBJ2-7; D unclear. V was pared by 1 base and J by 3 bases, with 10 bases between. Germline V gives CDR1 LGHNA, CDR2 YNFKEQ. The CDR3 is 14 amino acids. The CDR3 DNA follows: TGTGCCAGCAGCCAAGGCTTAGGCGGCTACGAGCAGTACTTC. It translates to CASSQGLGGYEQYF.